This T cell receptor beta chain came from a study of shared clonotypes between healthy human individuals. Findings of the study overall: Expectations were that clonotype sharing among donors would be affected by sequencing depth.

To note about this clone: The antigen is undetermined.

Germline CDR1 SEHNR, CDR2 FQNEAQ (reference sequence). The CDR3 has 16 residues. The J segment lost 8 bases and the V segment lost 5 bases, leaving 9 bases of the junction unmatched. Sequenced by immunoSEQ multiplex PCR; TCRdb stores in-frame clones only, minus some. This sample yields roughly 2,000,000 clones, of which approximately 92% are seen a single time; about 1.7% belongs to the top ten. Naive CD8 cells, CD45RO-negative and positively selected for CCR7, excluded terminally differentiated effector memory CD45RA+ cells. The chain uses TRBV7-9 and TRBJ2-1; 13 positions agree with TRBD2. Input material: naive CD8+ T cells from PBMCs. The sequence came from a man between 18 and 35 years old in good health. Some clones in this sample may be carry-over from other donors' samples. The CDR3 DNA reads TGTGCCAGCAGCCCAAAAGGACTAGCGGGAGATTATGAGCAGTTCTTC. It codes for CASSPKGLAGDYEQFF.